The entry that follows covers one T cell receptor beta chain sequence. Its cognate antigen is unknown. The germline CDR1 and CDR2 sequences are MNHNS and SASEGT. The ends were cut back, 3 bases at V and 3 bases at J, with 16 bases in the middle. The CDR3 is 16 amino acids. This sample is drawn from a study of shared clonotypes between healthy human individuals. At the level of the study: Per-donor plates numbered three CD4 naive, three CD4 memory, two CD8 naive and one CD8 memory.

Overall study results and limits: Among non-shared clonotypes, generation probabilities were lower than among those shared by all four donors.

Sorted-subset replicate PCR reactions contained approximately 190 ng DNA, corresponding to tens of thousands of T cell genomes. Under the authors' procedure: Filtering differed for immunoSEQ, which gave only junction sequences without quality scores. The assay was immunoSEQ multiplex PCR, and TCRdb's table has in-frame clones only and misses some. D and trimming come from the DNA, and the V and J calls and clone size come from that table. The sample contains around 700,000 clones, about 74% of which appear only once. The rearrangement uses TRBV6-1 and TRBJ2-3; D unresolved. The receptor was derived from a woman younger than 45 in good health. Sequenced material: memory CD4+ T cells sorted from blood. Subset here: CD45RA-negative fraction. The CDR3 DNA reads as TGTGCCAGCAGTGATCTCGCGGTTACACCGACAGATACGCAGTATTTT. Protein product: CASSDLAVTPTDTQYF.